This T cell receptor (beta chain) was identified in a study of blood T cell repertoires in COVID-19 (dated by TCRdb to 2019 to 2021). For the wider study: Samples covering the acute and convalescent phases of COVID-19 were provided by collaborators in the United States, Italy and Spain. A de-identified subject ID, COVID-19 status, age in years and sex were almost always included in the sample metadata. The samples were drawn from the first 160 participants of the ongoing ImmuneRACE study and from 1,254 subjects provided by 6 global collaborators. The repertoires were released in a freely available public database meant as a resource for research on the immune response to SARS-CoV-2. The material from the prospective study consisted of cDNA or gDNA derived from T cells, B-cell-depleted T cells, or PBMCs. The dataset comprised deeply sampled blood TCRbeta repertoires from subjects exposed to, actively infected with, or recovered from COVID-19. HLA class I and class II types, where available, came from metadata supplied by the sample provider rather than from assay-based typing. The investigation overall reported the following: How much clinical and demographic metadata was included differed by source and by participant, and the metadata was provided uncurated.

V sheds 6 bases and J sheds 2 bases, leaving 13 bases between their ends. Via the germline V gene (reference sequence), CDR1 is MNHNY and CDR2 SVGAGI. The CDR3 starts with the cysteine, ends with the phenylalanine, and has 14 residues. Only CDR3 DNA remains: 42 bases, in frame from the first base. On this clone: Its antigen remains undetermined. No quality values exist for individual bases; no much larger clone is one base distant.

Enrolling through a virtual design, the prospective study's participants ranged in age from roughly 18 to 95 years and lived across some 22 United States geographic areas. Cohort assignment in the prospective study relied on participant-reported clinical history from a screening survey and a study questionnaire. Exposed participants had been in contact with someone with a PCR-confirmed or clinician-diagnosed COVID-19 case within 2 weeks of study entry. Each participant in the prospective study had whole blood, serum and a nasopharyngeal or oropharyngeal swab collected by mobile phlebotomists. Over a roughly 2-month period, participants in the prospective study had the option of providing additional blood draws and questionnaires. Before DNA extraction, prospective study blood samples were shipped either frozen or at room temperature. The immunoSEQ Assay, a bias-controlled multiplex PCR, was used to amplify TCRbeta CDR3 regions from genomic DNA. The published analysis was carried out like this. The number of nucleated cells in each sample was estimated by amplification of reference gene primers within the assay. Sequence reads were collapsed and filtered to measure the absolute abundance of every unique TCRbeta CDR3 rearrangement. For each sample, productive Simpson clonality was calculated by taking the square root of Simpson's diversity index across productive rearrangements. TCRdb re-hosts the immuneACCESS table, in-frame sequences only. Its copies lack some clones; in the studies checked, an unresolved V gene accounts for under half of them, and the cause for the rest is not known. The V and J calls and clone size come from that table; D and trimming were worked out from the DNA. The sample data list about 310,000 clones, and roughly 85% of these were observed just once. 1.9% of the sample lies in the top ten.

The sample consisted of PBMCs or T cells enriched from blood (not recorded which). The TCR sequence derives from a woman aged 25 to 39 who had been exposed to COVID-19. The chain links TRBV6-6 with TRBJ1-1, and perhaps TRBD1 as D gene, on 5 matching bases. The CDR3 corresponds to CASRSKTENTEAFF. The nucleotide sequence reads TGTGCCAGCAGATCAAAGACAGAAAACACTGAAGCTTTCTTT.